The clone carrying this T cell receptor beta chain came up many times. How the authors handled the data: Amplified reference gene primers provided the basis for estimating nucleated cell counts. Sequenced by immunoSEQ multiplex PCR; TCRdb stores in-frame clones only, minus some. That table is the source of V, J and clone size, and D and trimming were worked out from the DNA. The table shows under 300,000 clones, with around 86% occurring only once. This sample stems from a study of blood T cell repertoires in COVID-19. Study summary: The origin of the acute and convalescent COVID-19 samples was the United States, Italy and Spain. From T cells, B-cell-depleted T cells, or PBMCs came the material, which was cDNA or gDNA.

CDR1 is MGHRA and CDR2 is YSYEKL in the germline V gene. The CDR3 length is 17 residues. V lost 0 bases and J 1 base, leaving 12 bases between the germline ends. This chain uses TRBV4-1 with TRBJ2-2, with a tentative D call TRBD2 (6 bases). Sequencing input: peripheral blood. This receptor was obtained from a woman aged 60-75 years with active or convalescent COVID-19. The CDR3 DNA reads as TGCGCCAGCAGCCAAGAAATCCCGGGGGAGAACACCGGGGAGCTGTTTTTT. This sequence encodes CASSQEIPGENTGELFF.